Listed below are T cell receptor beta chains from one sample, sequenced in a study of blood T cell repertoires in COVID-19. TCRdb's copy holds only in-frame clones and misses some; the assay was immunoSEQ multiplex PCR. The table records approximately 250,000 clones, 85% to 90% of them present only once. Input material: PBMCs or T cells enriched from blood (not recorded which). The receptor source for this set is a woman in her twenties or thirties with acute COVID-19. Both conserved end residues are part of each CDR3. The D gene is left open where the match is weak. The size of a clone is reported for some rows only, either as once, few or many, or as a class for expanded clones.

-	TRBV5-5	TRBJ2-7	-	CASSTEGGPSYEQYF	TGTGCCAGCAGCACAGAGGGAGGCCCCTCCTACGAGCAGTACTTC
-	TRBV7-9	TRBJ2-3	-	CASSLSPEDGGGDTQYF	TGTGCCAGCAGCTTAAGCCCGGAGGATGGAGGAGGAGATACGCAGTATTTT
-	TRBV19	TRBJ1-5	-	CATQRDKIQPQHF	TGTGCCACTCAAAGGGACAAGATTCAGCCCCAGCATTTT
-	TRBV6-2/TRBV6-3	TRBJ2-7	few	CASSQPLTYEQYF	TGTGCCAGCAGTCAACCTTTAACATACGAGCAGTACTTC
-	TRBV27	TRBJ1-1	-	CASKTGSMNTEAFF	TGTGCCAGCAAGACGGGATCCATGAACACTGAAGCTTTCTTT
-	TRBV21-1	TRBJ2-2	-	CASSKPIPGLGYTGELFF	TGTGCCAGCAGCAAACCTATACCGGGACTAGGGTACACCGGGGAGCTGTTTTTT
-	TRBV9	TRBJ2-3	-	CASTITSDSTDTQYF	TGTGCCAGCACCATTACGAGCGATAGCACAGATACGCAGTATTTT
-	TRBV24-1	TRBJ1-1	-	CATSVIQDVSGAFF	TGTGCCACCAGTGTCATACAGGACGTCAGTGGAGCTTTCTTT
TRBD1	TRBV10-3	TRBJ2-1	once	CAISGPGTGGKNEQFF	TGTGCCATCAGTGGGCCGGGGACAGGGGGCAAGAATGAGCAGTTCTTC
TRBD2	TRBV29-1	TRBJ2-5	-	CSVRTSGHQETQYF	TGCAGCGTCAGGACTAGCGGCCACCAAGAGACCCAGTACTTC
TRBD1	TRBV7-9	TRBJ1-1	-	CASSSAGQGYTEAFF	TGTGCCAGCAGCTCCGCGGGACAGGGGTACACTGAAGCTTTCTTT
TRBD2	TRBV6-2/TRBV6-3	TRBJ2-7	-	CASSYALAGVEQYF	TGTGCCAGCAGTTACGCACTAGCGGGAGTCGAGCAGTACTTC
-	TRBV19	TRBJ2-5	-	CASSEQGGQETQYF	TGTGCCAGTAGTGAACAGGGTGGACAAGAGACCCAGTACTTC
-	TRBV28	TRBJ1-5	-	CASSLLGRSSNQPQHF	TGTGCCAGCAGTTTATTAGGGAGGTCTAGCAATCAGCCCCAGCATTTT
-	TRBV4-1	TRBJ1-5	-	CASSQPQGNQPQHF	TGCGCCAGCAGCCAACCTCAGGGGAATCAGCCCCAGCATTTT
TRBD2	TRBV7-3	TRBJ2-3	-	CASSLWDRLAGGGTDTQYF	TGTGCCAGCAGCTTATGGGACCGACTAGCGGGCGGGGGAACAGATACGCAGTATTTT